Each of the 25 T cell receptor beta chains below was sequenced from the same sample in a study of cytomegalovirus exposure and HLA in healthy donors. A multiplex PCR was run with 60 Vbeta primers and 13 Jbeta primers. The table came from immunoSEQ multiplex PCR; TCRdb's copy has only in-frame clones and leaves some out. The sample contains about 190,000 clones, less than 85% of which appear only once. The sequencing sample was made of PBMCs. Every receptor here comes from a man aged 25-45 years in good health and CMV-seropositive.

This chain links TRBV5-1 with TRBJ1-1; D not certain. From germline, CDR1 is SGHRS and CDR2 YFSETQ. With 5 bases removed from V and 1 base from J, the gap between germline ends came to 9 bases. The CDR3 runs to 13 residues. The CDR3, as DNA: TGCGCCAGCAGACGGGATCCGAACACTGAAGCTTTCTTT. It is translated as CASRRDPNTEAFF.

The chain is built from TRBV7-3 and TRBJ2-1, with 7 bases identical to TRBD2. CDR1 is SGHTA, CDR2 FQGTGA, per germline. The CDR3 totals 15 residues. V shed 8 bases, J shed 6 bases, and the junction held 13 bases outside the gene matches. This chain's CDR3 is CASGPGGRLFNEQFF. The DNA for the CDR3 is TGTGCCAGCGGCCCGGGGGGTAGGTTATTCAATGAGCAGTTCTTC.

The CDR3 is CATSRERPGGMSFF. CDR3 in DNA: TGTGCCACCAGCAGAGAAAGGCCAGGGGGAATGTCTTTCTTT. The rearrangement links TRBV15 to TRBJ1-1; 7 bases line up with TRBD1. The length of the CDR3 is 14 residues. Germline V gene sequence: CDR1 LNHNV, CDR2 YYDKDF (reference sequence). The junction had 10 bases not matched to a gene; V was cut back by 0 bases and J by 12 bases.

V and J are TRBV25-1 and TRBJ2-7, with 8 bases matching TRBD1. The CDR3 extends over 13 amino acids. Looked up from germline, CDR1 is MGHDK and CDR2 is SYGVNS. Trimming took 4 bases from V and 4 from J; bases not matched to a gene: 3. CDR3 DNA sequence: TGTGCCAGCAGTGGGGGACAGGCTTACGAGCAGTACTTC. Amino acids: CASSGGQAYEQYF.

V and J are TRBV7-3 and TRBJ2-2; 8 nucleotides match TRBD2. This CDR3 is 18 amino acids long. With 3 bases clipped from V and 6 bases from J, the junction kept 15 bases outside the gene matches. The germline gives CDR1 SGHTA, CDR2 FQGTGA. DNA for the CDR3: TGTGCCAGCAGCTTTGGGTCTAGCGGGCGGTATTGGTCCGGGGAGCTGTTTTTT. This codes for CASSFGSSGRYWSGELFF. Filled out from reference TRBV7-3 and TRBJ2-2, the complete variable domain reads GAGVSQTPSNKVTEKGKYVELRCDPISGHTALYWYRQSLGQGPEFLIYFQGTGAADDSGLPNDRFFAVRPEGSVSTLKIQRTERGDSAVYLCASSFGSSGRYWSGELFFGEGSRLTVL.

The chain uses TRBV4-3 and TRBJ2-6; weak D call: TRBD1 (5 bases). This CDR3 contains 17 residues. The germline V and J ends were trimmed by 0 bases and 2 bases, with 11 bases remaining between them. Germline-derived CDR1 and CDR2 are LGHNA and YSLEER. The CDR3 is CASSQDTAGTGANVLTF. The CDR3, as DNA: TGCGCCAGCAGCCAAGATACGGCAGGGACTGGGGCCAACGTCCTGACTTTC.

The chain recombines TRBV7-8 with TRBJ2-7; TRBD2 agrees at 7 bases. Germline assignment: CDR1 SGHVS and CDR2 FQNEAQ. This CDR3 comprises 16 residues. Germline trimming cut 3 bases from V and 2 bases from J; bases unmatched to any gene: 10. The CDR3 sequence is CASSFYSGGYPYEQYF. CDR3 sequence (DNA): TGTGCCAGCAGCTTTTACTCGGGAGGTTACCCCTACGAGCAGTACTTC.

This chain uses TRBV9 with TRBJ1-6, with D possibly being TRBD1 (6 bases). The CDR3 is 14 amino acids. Germline values: CDR1 SGDLS, CDR2 YYNGEE. Trimming shortened V by 3 bases and J by 6 bases, and 10 bases separated the two germline ends. CDR3 protein: CASSGGQLNSPLHF. The DNA for the CDR3 is TGTGCCAGCAGCGGGGGACAACTTAATTCACCCCTCCACTTT.

This clone was found a few times. The rearrangement joins TRBV10-3 to TRBJ1-4; 8 positions agree with TRBD1. CDR1 is ENHRY, CDR2 SYGVKD, per germline. J was trimmed by 11 bases and V by 2 bases; bases with no gene match: 16. The CDR3 contains 17 residues. The CDR3 DNA follows: TGTGCCATCAGTGAGAGGACAGGGCCTTCCCTGGCGGGGAAACTGTTTTTT. It encodes CAISERTGPSLAGKLFF.

The chain carries TRBV9 and TRBJ2-5; D is uncertain. The CDR3 contains 15 residues. Germline-derived CDR1 and CDR2 are SGDLS and YYNGEE. V shed 4 bases and J shed 1 base, with 14 bases lying between them. The CDR3 DNA reads TGTGCCAGCAGCTTACAGCCTTTCACCCAAGAGACCCAGTACTTC. It encodes CASSLQPFTQETQYF.

This clone was detected a few times. V and J are TRBV7-8 and TRBJ2-6, with D tentatively TRBD2 (7 bases). This CDR3 contains 17 residues. V lost 5 bases and J lost 1, with 15 bases in between. The germline CDR1 and CDR2 sequences are SGHVS and FQNEAQ. CDR3 region: CASSRGGGLSGANVLTF. CDR3 coding DNA: TGTGCCAGCAGCCGCGGAGGGGGACTATCTGGGGCCAACGTCCTGACTTTC.

A note on this clone: Other nucleotide sequences in the sample specify the same CDR3. V usage is TRBV19 and J usage is TRBJ2-7; 9 nucleotides align to TRBD1. Germline lookup yields CDR1 LNHDA and CDR2 SQIVND (reference sequence). The CDR3 totals 16 residues. The ends lost 5 bases at V and 0 bases at J; junction bases unmatched: 8. In DNA, the CDR3 is TGTGCCAGTAGTTCGAGACCGGGACAGGGCTCCTACGAGCAGTACTTC. This gives the protein CASSSRPGQGSYEQYF.

The genes are TRBV27 and TRBJ2-3; D possibly corresponds to TRBD1 (5 bases). V lost 3 bases and J 6 bases, leaving 13 bases between the germline ends. Germline V gene data show CDR1 as MNHEY and CDR2 as SMNVEV (reference sequence). The CDR3 is made up of 14 amino acids. CDR3 bases: TGTGCCAGCAGTTTTTCCAGGGCCGCCGATACGCAGTATTTT. Residues: CASSFSRAADTQYF.

V usage is TRBV2 and J usage is TRBJ2-3, with D unresolved. The V gene's germline CDR1 is SNHLY and CDR2 FYNNEI. This CDR3 is built from 14 residues. Trimming left V 0 bases short and J 0 bases short, with 4 bases between. DNA of the CDR3: TGTGCCAGCAGTGAAGCGCGGAGCACAGATACGCAGTATTTT. This gives the protein CASSEARSTDTQYF.

The J gene is TRBJ1-6, the V gene TRBV10-3, with 7 bases identical to TRBD1. V was pared by 5 bases and J by 0 bases, with 4 bases of the junction left unmatched. Germline assignment: CDR1 ENHRY and CDR2 SYGVKD. CDR3 length equals 16 residues. The CDR3 DNA reads TGTGCCATCAGTACAGGGGAGAGCTCCTATAATTCACCCCTCCACTTT. Translated: CAISTGESSYNSPLHF.

This sequence joins TRBV9 and TRBJ2-6; maybe TRBD1 (5 bases). CDR3 length: 13 amino acids. Trimming took off 7 bases at V and 4 bases at J, with 9 bases between the two ends. Germline V CDR1 and CDR2: SGDLS, YYNGEE. CDR3 sequence reads: CASGADGANVLTF. CDR3 DNA sequence: TGTGCCAGCGGGGCTGACGGGGCCAACGTCCTGACTTTC.

V is TRBV9 and J is TRBJ1-2, with TRBD1 identical over 8 bases. Germline V gene sequence: CDR1 SGDLS, CDR2 YYNGEE. V gave up 4 bases and J gave up 4 bases; unmatched junction bases: 6. The CDR3 has 14 amino acids. DNA for the CDR3: TGTGCCAGCAGCCAACAGGGGGAGGGCTATGGCTACACCTTC. The encoded protein is CASSQQGEGYGYTF.

The chain combines TRBV4-1 with TRBJ2-7; 8 bases line up with TRBD1. Germline CDR1 reads MGHRA; CDR2 reads YSYEKL. Germline trimming cut 0 bases from V and 2 bases from J; bases unmatched to any gene: 6. This CDR3 is 16 amino acids long. CDR3 nucleotide sequence: TGCGCCAGCAGCCAAGAAACCGGACAGGGAACCTACGAGCAGTACTTC. It translates to CASSQETGQGTYEQYF.

This clone was observed once. V and J are TRBV11-2 and TRBJ2-2, with 8 bases lining up with TRBD1. The CDR3 totals 15 residues. The germline V gene encodes CDR1 SGHAT and CDR2 FQNNGV. Trimming removed 1 base from V and 4 bases from J; junction bases left unmatched: 2. CDR3 bases: TGTGCCAGCAGCTTAGGCAGGGGGCTCACCGGGGAGCTGTTTTTT. Translation gives CASSLGRGLTGELFF.

V usage is TRBV29-1 and J usage is TRBJ1-2; 7 bases fit TRBD1. Germline assignment: CDR1 SQVTM and CDR2 ANQGSEA. J was trimmed by 3 bases and V by 7 bases; bases with no gene match: 5. The CDR3 loop spans 12 amino acids. The CDR3 sequence is CSGGTDYYGYTF. In DNA, the CDR3 is TGCAGCGGTGGGACAGACTACTATGGCTACACCTTC. Full variable domain (outside the CDR3, taken from reference TRBV29-1 and TRBJ1-2): SAVISQKPSRDICQRGTSLTIQCQVDSQVTMMFWYRQQPGQSLTLIATANQGSEATYESGFVIDKFPISRPNLTFSTLTVSNMSPEDSSIYLCSGGTDYYGYTFGSGTRLTVV.

V and J are TRBV7-3 and TRBJ1-1; TRBD1 is a possible D gene (5 bases). V dropped 7 bases and J dropped 1 base, with 19 bases sitting between them. Germline loops: CDR1 SGHTA, CDR2 FQGTGA. The CDR3 length is 16 residues. CDR3 residues: CASTNRRGTANTEAFF. The CDR3 nucleotides are TGTGCCAGCACCAATCGGCGGGGGACCGCGAACACTGAAGCTTTCTTT. The full variable domain, with the rest looked up from reference TRBV7-3 and TRBJ1-1, is GAGVSQTPSNKVTEKGKYVELRCDPISGHTALYWYRQSLGQGPEFLIYFQGTGAADDSGLPNDRFFAVRPEGSVSTLKIQRTERGDSAVYLCASTNRRGTANTEAFFGQGTRLTVV.

The V call is TRBV5-4, the J call TRBJ1-2; 7 nucleotides line up with TRBD1. The ends lost 4 bases at V and 4 bases at J; junction bases unmatched: 4. The CDR3 extends over 13 amino acids. Germline V lookup: CDR1 SGHNT, CDR2 YYREEE (reference sequence). CDR3 sequence: CASSLGQVYGYTF. The CDR3, as DNA: TGTGCCAGCAGCCTAGGACAGGTCTATGGCTACACCTTC.

This chain joins TRBV5-1 and TRBJ1-2; possible D gene TRBD1, 6 bases. This CDR3 is built from 14 residues. Germline loops: CDR1 SGHRS, CDR2 YFSETQ. Trimming removed 0 bases at V and 1 base at J, with 7 bases between. The DNA of the CDR3 is TGCGCCAGCAGCTTGGCAGGGGTTAACTATGGCTACACCTTC. Translation: CASSLAGVNYGYTF.

The chain joins TRBV2 to TRBJ2-5; the D gene is possibly TRBD2 (5 bases). The CDR3 sequence is 13 residues long. V was trimmed by 4 bases and J by 5 bases, leaving 11 bases between them. The germline V gene encodes CDR1 SNHLY and CDR2 FYNNEI. This CDR3 is CASSGGRGETQYF. The DNA for the CDR3 is TGTGCCAGCAGTGGAGGGAGAGGGGAGACCCAGTACTTC.

This rearrangement joins TRBV10-3 to TRBJ2-5, with a weak D call TRBD2 (5 bases). V was clipped by 2 bases and J by 5 bases, with 6 bases between them. This CDR3 is 12 amino acids long. The V gene's germline CDR1 is ENHRY and CDR2 SYGVKD. The CDR3 DNA reads TGTGCCATCAGTGAGCGGAGGGAGACCCAGTACTTC. It specifies CAISERRETQYF.